This T cell receptor (beta chain) appears in the sequencing data of a study of blood T cell repertoires in COVID-19. Study in general: Samples came from the United States, Italy and Spain, spanning acute and convalescent COVID-19. The cDNA or gDNA used as material had been derived from T cells, B-cell-depleted T cells, or PBMCs.

Recruited during active infection, patients (from Seattle) were subsequently followed longitudinally. The protocol was immunoSEQ multiplex PCR, while the TCRdb copy is restricted to in-frame clones and leaves out a portion. The sample shows a few hundred thousand clones, nearly 90% of them seen only once. The germline CDR1 and CDR2 sequences are SGHKS and YYEKEE (reference sequence). The CDR3 sequence is 16 residues long. V was pared by 6 bases and J by 2 bases, with 18 bases between. The source of this sequence is a woman in her sixties with COVID-19, enrolled during active disease. The sequenced material came from peripheral blood. The gene calls are TRBV5-5 and TRBJ1-3; D is possibly TRBD1 (6 bases). The CDR3 is CASTRRGGLTGNTIYF. The CDR3 nucleotides are TGTGCCAGCACCCGCCGCGGGGGCTTAACTGGAAACACCATATATTTT. Full variable domain (missing parts from reference TRBV5-5 and TRBJ1-3): DAGVTQSPTHLIKTRGQQVTLRCSPISGHKSVSWYQQVLGQGPQFIFQYYEKEERGRGNFPDRFSARQFPNYSSELNVNALLLGDSALYLCASTRRGGLTGNTIYFGEGSWLTVV.